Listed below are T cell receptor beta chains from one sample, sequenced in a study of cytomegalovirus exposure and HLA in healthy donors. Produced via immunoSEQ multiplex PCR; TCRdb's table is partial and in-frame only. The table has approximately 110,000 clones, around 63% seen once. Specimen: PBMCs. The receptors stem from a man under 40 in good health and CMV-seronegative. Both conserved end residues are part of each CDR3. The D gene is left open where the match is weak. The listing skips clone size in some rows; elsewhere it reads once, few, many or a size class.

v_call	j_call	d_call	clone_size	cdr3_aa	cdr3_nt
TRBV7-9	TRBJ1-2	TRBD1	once	CASSLKQGAGGYTF	TGTGCCAGCAGCTTGAAACAGGGGGCTGGTGGCTACACCTTC
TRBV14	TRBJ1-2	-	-	CASSQYGGNYGYTF	TGTGCCAGCAGCCAATATGGAGGGAACTATGGCTACACCTTC
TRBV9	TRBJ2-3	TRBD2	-	CASSVGQREGRADTQYF	TGTGCCAGCAGCGTAGGTCAACGGGAGGGCCGTGCAGATACGCAGTATTTT
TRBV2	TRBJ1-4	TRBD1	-	CASGGDSSTNEKLFF	TGTGCCAGCGGCGGGGACAGTTCAACTAATGAAAAACTGTTTTTT
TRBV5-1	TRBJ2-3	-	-	CASSLNTPSTDTQYF	TGCGCCAGCAGCTTGAATACTCCCAGCACAGATACGCAGTATTTT
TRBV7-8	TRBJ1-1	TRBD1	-	CASSRQGLNTEAFF	TGTGCCAGCAGTAGACAGGGGTTGAACACTGAAGCTTTCTTT
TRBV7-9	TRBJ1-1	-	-	CASSLTGFGAFF	TGTGCCAGCAGCTTAACAGGGTTCGGGGCTTTCTTT
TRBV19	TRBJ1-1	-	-	CASSRSQMNTEAFF	TGTGCCAGTAGTAGGAGCCAGATGAACACTGAAGCTTTCTTT
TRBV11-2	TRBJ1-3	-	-	CASSRGTGSSGNTIYF	TGTGCCAGCAGCCGAGGCACAGGAAGCTCTGGAAACACCATATATTTT
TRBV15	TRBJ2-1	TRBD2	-	CATSRAGLAVGNEQFF	TGTGCCACCAGCAGAGCAGGCCTAGCGGTCGGCAATGAGCAGTTCTTC
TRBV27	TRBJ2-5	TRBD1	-	CASSFLQGGRETQYF	TGTGCCAGCAGTTTCCTACAGGGGGGCAGGGAGACCCAGTACTTC
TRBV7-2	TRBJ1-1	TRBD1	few	CASSWEQGAITEAFF	TGTGCCAGCAGCTGGGAACAGGGGGCTATCACTGAAGCTTTCTTT
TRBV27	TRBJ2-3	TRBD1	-	CASSSARRDRFTDTQYF	TGTGCCAGCAGCTCGGCCCGCCGGGACAGGTTCACAGATACGCAGTATTTT
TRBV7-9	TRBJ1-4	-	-	CASSPLRTVRKTVF	TGTGCCAGCAGCCCCTTAAGGACAGTAAGAAAAACTGTTTTT
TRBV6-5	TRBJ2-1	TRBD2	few	CASSTIAGGWNEQFF	TGTGCCAGCTCAACCATAGCGGGAGGGTGGAATGAGCAGTTCTTC
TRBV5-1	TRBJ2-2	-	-	CASSSGTLFTGELFF	TGCGCCAGCAGCTCTGGGACTCTCTTTACCGGGGAGCTGTTTTTT
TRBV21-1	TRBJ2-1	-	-	CASSKSRGYNEQFF	TGTGCCAGCAGCAAATCGCGTGGCTACAATGAGCAGTTCTTC
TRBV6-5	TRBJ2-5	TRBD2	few	CASSSAGTSKETQYF	TGTGCCAGCAGTTCCGCCGGGACTAGCAAGGAGACCCAGTACTTC
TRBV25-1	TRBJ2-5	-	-	CASSPTQTQETQYF	TGTGCCAGCAGTCCAACCCAGACACAAGAGACCCAGTACTTC
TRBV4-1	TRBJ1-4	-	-	CASSSVGGRVVGKLFF	TGCGCCAGCAGCTCCGTGGGGGGGCGGGTGGTTGGAAAACTGTTTTTT
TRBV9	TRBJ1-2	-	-	CASSGETETGYGYTF	TGTGCCAGCAGCGGTGAGACGGAAACGGGCTATGGCTACACCTTC
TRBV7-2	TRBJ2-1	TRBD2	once	CASSLGGTSGRAGEQFF	TGTGCCAGCAGCTTAGGCGGGACTAGCGGGAGGGCCGGAGAGCAGTTCTTC
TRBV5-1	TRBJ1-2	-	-	CASRIIGATNYGYTF	TGCGCCAGCAGGATCATAGGAGCAACTAACTATGGCTACACCTTC
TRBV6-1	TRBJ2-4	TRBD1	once	CASRPGQGYANIQYF	TGTGCCAGCAGACCGGGACAGGGGTATGCAAACATTCAGTACTTC
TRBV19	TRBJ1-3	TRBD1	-	CASGPGQGGHTIYF	TGTGCCAGTGGCCCCGGACAGGGTGGGCACACCATATATTTT
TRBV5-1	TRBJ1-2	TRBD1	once	CASSLARGQDGYTF	TGCGCCAGCAGCTTGGCCAGAGGACAGGACGGCTACACCTTC
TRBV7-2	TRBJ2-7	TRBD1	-	CASSLLGTGPYEQYF	TGTGCCAGCAGCTTATTAGGGACAGGGCCATACGAGCAGTACTTC
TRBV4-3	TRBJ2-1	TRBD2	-	CASSPGLAGGPAFWNEQFF	TGCGCCAGCAGCCCTGGACTAGCGGGAGGGCCCGCCTTTTGGAATGAGCAGTTCTTC
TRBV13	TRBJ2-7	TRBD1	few	CASTVRDRPYEQYF	TGTGCCAGCACCGTCCGGGACAGGCCCTACGAGCAGTACTTC
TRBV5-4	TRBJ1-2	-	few	CASSSLLSGYTF	TGTGCCAGCAGCTCTCTGTTATCTGGCTACACCTTC
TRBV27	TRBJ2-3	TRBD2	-	CASSWGLDTDTQYF	TGTGCCAGCAGTTGGGGACTAGACACAGATACGCAGTATTTT
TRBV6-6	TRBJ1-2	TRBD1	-	CASTRDRVNYGYTF	TGTGCCAGCACCAGAGACAGGGTGAACTATGGCTACACCTTC
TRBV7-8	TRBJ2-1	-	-	CASSLTISDYNEQFF	TGTGCCAGCAGCTTAACGATTAGCGACTACAATGAGCAGTTCTTC
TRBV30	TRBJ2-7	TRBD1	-	CAWKGTGTGLYEQYF	TGTGCCTGGAAGGGGACCGGGACAGGGTTGTACGAGCAGTACTTC
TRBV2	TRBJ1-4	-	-	CASSRGGGNEKLFF	TGTGCCAGCAGTCGTGGGGGGGGGAATGAAAAACTGTTTTTT
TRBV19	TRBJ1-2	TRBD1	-	CASVDDRAGDYGYTF	TGTGCCAGCGTAGATGACAGGGCCGGCGACTATGGCTACACCTTC
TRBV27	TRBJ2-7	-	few	CASILRGSSGEQYF	TGTGCCAGCATCCTACGAGGGTCTTCTGGGGAGCAGTACTTC
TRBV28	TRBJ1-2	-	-	CASSLFGLGGQGSYTF	TGTGCCAGCAGTTTATTTGGCCTGGGTGGCCAGGGAAGCTACACCTTC
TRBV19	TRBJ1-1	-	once	CASKLFRNTEAFF	TGTGCCAGTAAGTTGTTCAGGAACACTGAAGCTTTCTTT
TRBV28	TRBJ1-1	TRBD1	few	CASSLHTGGNTEAFF	TGTGCCAGCAGTCTACATACAGGGGGGAACACTGAAGCTTTCTTT
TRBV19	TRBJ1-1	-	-	CASSINRAGGTEAFF	TGTGCCAGTAGTATTAACCGCGCGGGAGGCACTGAAGCTTTCTTT
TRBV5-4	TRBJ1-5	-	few	CASSLGGGNQPQHF	TGTGCCAGCAGCTTGGGGGGGGGCAATCAGCCCCAGCATTTT
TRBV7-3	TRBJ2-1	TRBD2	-	CASSLTPSGSHEQFF	TGTGCCAGCAGCTTAACCCCCAGCGGGAGCCATGAGCAGTTCTTC
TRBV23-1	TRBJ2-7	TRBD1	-	CASSQSLVRTGTTQYF	TGCGCCAGCAGTCAATCTCTTGTTAGGACAGGCACGACGCAGTACTTC
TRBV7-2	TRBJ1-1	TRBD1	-	CASSARTGETEAFF	TGTGCCAGCAGCGCCCGGACAGGGGAGACTGAAGCTTTCTTT
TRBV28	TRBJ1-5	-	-	CASSFDGQGSWGNQPQHF	TGTGCCAGCAGTTTTGATGGGCAGGGAAGTTGGGGCAATCAGCCCCAGCATTTT
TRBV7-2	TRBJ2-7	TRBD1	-	CASSLQDRYEQYF	TGTGCCAGCAGCTTACAGGACAGGTACGAGCAGTACTTC
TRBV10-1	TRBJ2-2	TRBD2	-	CASSQISLGLAGGWTGELFF	TGCGCCAGCAGCCAGATTTCTTTGGGACTAGCGGGAGGGTGGACCGGGGAGCTGTTTTTT
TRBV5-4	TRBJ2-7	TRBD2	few	CASSPPGLAGEQYF	TGTGCCAGCAGCCCGCCGGGACTAGCGGGAGAGCAGTACTTC
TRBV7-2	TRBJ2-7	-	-	CASSLGGLEQYF	TGTGCCAGCAGCTTGGGGGGGCTCGAGCAGTACTTC
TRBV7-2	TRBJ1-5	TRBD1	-	CASSAGTGAHQPQHF	TGTGCCAGCAGCGCAGGGACAGGGGCACATCAGCCCCAGCATTTT
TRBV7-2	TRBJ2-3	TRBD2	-	CASSLAGLAGEGTQYF	TGTGCCAGCAGCTTGGCGGGACTAGCGGGAGAGGGTACGCAGTATTTT
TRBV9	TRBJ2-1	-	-	CASSVLSRASNEQFF	TGTGCCAGCAGCGTTCTCTCCAGGGCGAGCAATGAGCAGTTCTTC
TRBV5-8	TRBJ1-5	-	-	CASRNPDSGNQPQHF	TGTGCCAGCAGGAACCCGGACAGTGGCAATCAGCCCCAGCATTTT
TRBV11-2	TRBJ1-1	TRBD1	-	CASSEQGLDTEAFF	TGTGCCAGCAGCGAACAGGGGCTCGACACTGAAGCTTTCTTT
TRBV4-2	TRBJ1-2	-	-	CASSPLPPAGPAGATF	TGTGCCAGCAGCCCCCTCCCCCCAGCGGGGCCAGCGGGGGCCACCTTC
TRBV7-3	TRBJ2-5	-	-	CASSFNTGETQYF	TGTGCCAGCAGCTTTAATACGGGGGAGACCCAGTACTTC